This T cell receptor beta chain was observed in a study of T-cell reconstitution after alpha-beta-depleted transplantation in children. General study findings and limits: T cells produced anew were the main source of T-cell counts and diversity one year after transplant. By about two months after transplant, alpha-beta T cells reportedly arose from several hundred graft clones that had expanded. In some patients, recipient T cells and intrathymic progenitors surviving conditioning explained high day-60 diversity.

This clonotype was seen a handful of times. Its antigen remains unidentified. Trimming cost V 3 bases and J 0 bases, with 18 bases left between them. Germline CDR1 reads DFQATT; CDR2 reads SNEGSKA (reference sequence). CDR3 length: 17 residues. Researchers prepared the TCRbeta library using unique molecular identifiers, the study reports. One entry per CDR3 protein results from TCRdb running MiXCR on the PCR reads. The sample includes 200,000 or so distinct CDR3 sequences, about 6.6% seen only once; the top ten take 5.5%. The J gene is TRBJ1-3, the V gene TRBV20-1; D is unclear. The TCR was taken from a boy aged 2 to 10 with acute lymphoblastic leukemia, due to receive a stem cell transplant. The source was PBMCs, collected before TCRalphabeta/CD19-depleted stem cell transplant. The CDR3 loop reads CSASPSGIPPSGNTIYF. As DNA, the CDR3 is TGCAGTGCTAGTCCCTCCGGTATCCCACCCTCTGGAAACACCATATATTTT.